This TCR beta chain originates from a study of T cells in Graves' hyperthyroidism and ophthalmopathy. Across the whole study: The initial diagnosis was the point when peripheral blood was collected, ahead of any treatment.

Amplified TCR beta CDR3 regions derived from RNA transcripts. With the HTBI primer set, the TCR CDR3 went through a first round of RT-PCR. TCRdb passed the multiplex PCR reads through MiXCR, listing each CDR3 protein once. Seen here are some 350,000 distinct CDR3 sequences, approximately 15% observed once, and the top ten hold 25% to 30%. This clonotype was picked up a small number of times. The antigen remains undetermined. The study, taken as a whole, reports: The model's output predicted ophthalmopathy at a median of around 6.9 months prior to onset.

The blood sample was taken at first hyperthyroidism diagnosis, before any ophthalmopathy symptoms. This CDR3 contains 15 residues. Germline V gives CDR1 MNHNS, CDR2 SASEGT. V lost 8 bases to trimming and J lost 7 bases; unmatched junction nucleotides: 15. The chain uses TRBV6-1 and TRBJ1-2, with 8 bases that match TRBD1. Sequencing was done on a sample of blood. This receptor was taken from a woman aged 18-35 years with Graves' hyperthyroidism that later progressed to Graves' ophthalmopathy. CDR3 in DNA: TGTGCCAGCGGCAGGGGGCCGGGGCTAACGGGTGGCTACACCTTC. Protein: CASGRGPGLTGGYTF.